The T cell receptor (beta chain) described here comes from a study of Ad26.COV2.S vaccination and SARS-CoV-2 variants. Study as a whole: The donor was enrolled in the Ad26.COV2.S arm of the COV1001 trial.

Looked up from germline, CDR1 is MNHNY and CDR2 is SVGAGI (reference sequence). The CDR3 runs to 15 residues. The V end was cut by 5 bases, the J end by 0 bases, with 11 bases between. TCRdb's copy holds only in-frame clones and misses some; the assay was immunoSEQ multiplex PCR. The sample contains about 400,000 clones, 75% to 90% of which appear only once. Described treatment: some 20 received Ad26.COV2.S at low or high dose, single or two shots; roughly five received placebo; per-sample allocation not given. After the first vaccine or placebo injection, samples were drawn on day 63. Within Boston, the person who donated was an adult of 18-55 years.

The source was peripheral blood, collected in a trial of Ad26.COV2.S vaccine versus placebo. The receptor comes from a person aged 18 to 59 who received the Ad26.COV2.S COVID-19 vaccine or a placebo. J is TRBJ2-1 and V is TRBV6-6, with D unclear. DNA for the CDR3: TGTGCCAGCAGTCCCCGTTCGAGCTCCTACAATGAGCAGTTCTTC. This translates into CASSPRSSSYNEQFF.